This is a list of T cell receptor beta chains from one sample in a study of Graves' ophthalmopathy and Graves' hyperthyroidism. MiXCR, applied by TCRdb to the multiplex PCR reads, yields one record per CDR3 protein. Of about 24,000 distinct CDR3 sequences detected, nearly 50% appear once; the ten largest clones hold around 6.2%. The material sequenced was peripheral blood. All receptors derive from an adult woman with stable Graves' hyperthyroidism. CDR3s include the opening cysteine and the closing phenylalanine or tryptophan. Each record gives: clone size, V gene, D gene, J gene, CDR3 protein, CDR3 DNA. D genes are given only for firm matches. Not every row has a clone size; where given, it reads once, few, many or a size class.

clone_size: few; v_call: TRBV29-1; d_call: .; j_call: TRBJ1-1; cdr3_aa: CSVEYQAGETEAFF; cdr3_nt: TGCAGCGTTGAATACCAAGCGGGGGAGACTGAAGCTTTCTTT
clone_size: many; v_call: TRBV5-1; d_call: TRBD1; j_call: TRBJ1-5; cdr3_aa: CASSSGQGDQPQHF; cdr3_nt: TGCGCCAGCAGCTCCGGACAGGGCGATCAGCCCCAGCATTTT
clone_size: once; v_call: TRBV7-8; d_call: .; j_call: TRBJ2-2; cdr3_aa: CASSRSGGELFF; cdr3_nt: TGTGCCAGCAGCCGCTCGGGGGGGGAGCTGTTTTTT
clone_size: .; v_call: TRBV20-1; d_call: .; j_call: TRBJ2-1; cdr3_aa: CSAPDSGNQQFF; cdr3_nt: TGCAGTGCGCCGGACAGTGGCAATCAGCAGTTCTTC
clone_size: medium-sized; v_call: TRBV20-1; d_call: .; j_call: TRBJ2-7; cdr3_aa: CSARVSGLPSYEQYF; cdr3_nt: TGCAGTGCTAGAGTGAGCGGACTTCCCTCCTACGAGCAGTACTTC
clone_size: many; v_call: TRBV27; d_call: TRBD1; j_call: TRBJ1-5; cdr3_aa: CASSLTGQGNQPQHF; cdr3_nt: TGTGCCAGCAGTTTAACGGGACAGGGCAATCAGCCCCAGCATTTT
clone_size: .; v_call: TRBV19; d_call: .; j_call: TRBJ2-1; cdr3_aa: CASRSQPSYNEQFF; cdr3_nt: TGTGCCAGTAGGTCGCAGCCATCCTACAATGAGCAGTTCTTC
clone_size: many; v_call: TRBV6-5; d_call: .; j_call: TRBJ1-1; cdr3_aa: CASSYAGGTEAFF; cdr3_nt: TGTGCCAGCAGTTACGCGGGGGGCACTGAAGCTTTCTTT
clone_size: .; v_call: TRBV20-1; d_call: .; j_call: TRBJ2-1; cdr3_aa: CSARGNSYNEQFF; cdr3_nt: TGCAGTGCTAGAGGTAATAGCTACAATGAGCAGTTCTTC
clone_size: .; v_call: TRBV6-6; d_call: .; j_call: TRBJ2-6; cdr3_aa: CASSYDINTEAF; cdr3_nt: TGTGCCAGCAGTTACGATATAAACACTGAAGCTTTC
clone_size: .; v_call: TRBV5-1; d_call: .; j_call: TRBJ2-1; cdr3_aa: CASKDSYNEQFF; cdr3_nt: TGCGCCAGCAAGGACAGTTACAATGAGCAGTTCTTC
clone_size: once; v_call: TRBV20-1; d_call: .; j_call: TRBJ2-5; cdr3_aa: CSARGARGETQYF; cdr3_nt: TGCAGTGCTAGAGGGGCCCGGGGAGAGACCCAGTACTTC
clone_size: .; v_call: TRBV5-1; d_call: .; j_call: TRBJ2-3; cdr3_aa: CASSFGARQEDTQYF; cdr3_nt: TGCGCCAGCAGCTTCGGGGCAAGGCAGGAGGATACGCAGTATTTT
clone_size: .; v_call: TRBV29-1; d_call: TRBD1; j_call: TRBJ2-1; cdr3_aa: CSVEGTGGYNEQFF; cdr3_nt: TGCAGCGTTGAAGGGACAGGGGGCTACAATGAGCAGTTCTTC
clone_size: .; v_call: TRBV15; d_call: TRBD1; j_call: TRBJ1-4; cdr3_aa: CATREVGQVNEKLFF; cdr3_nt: TGTGCCACCCGAGAGGTGGGACAGGTTAATGAAAAACTGTTTTTT
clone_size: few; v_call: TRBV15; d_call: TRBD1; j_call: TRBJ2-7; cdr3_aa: CATSRGSRGYEQYF; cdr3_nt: TGTGCCACCAGCAGAGGATCCAGGGGGTACGAGCAGTACTTC
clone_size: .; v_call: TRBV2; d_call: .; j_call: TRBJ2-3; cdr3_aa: CASSAGVLSTDTQYF; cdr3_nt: TGTGCCAGCAGTGCCGGGGTCTTAAGCACAGATACGCAGTATTTT
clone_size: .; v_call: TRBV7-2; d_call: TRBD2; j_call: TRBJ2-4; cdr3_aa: CASSPGLAGVKRVDKNFQYF; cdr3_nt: TGTGCCAGCAGCCCGGGACTAGCGGGAGTAAAAAGAGTCGACAAAAACTTTCAGTACTTC
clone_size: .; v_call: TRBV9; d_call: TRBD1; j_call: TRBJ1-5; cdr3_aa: CASSVWDRGDGNQPQHF; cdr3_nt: TGTGCCAGCAGCGTATGGGACAGAGGGGATGGGAATCAGCCCCAGCATTTT
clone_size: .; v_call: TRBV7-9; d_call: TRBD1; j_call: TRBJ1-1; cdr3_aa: CASSNDRAEAFF; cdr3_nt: TGTGCCAGCAGCAACGACAGGGCTGAAGCTTTCTTT
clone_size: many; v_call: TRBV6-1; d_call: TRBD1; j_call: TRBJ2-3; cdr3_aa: CASSEGTGGADTQYF; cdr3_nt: TGTGCCAGCAGTGAAGGGACAGGGGGCGCAGATACGCAGTATTTT
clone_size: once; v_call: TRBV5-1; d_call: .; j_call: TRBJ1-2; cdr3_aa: CASSPSGTDTYGYTF; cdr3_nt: TGCGCCAGCAGCCCGTCCGGGACTGACACCTATGGCTACACCTTC
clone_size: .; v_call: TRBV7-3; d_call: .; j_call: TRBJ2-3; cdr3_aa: CASSFDSGGTDTQYF; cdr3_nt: TGTGCCAGCAGCTTTGACTCAGGCGGGACAGATACGCAGTATTTT
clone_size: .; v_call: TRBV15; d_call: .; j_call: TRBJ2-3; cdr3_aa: CATSRVFGLASTDTQYF; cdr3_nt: TGTGCCACCAGCAGAGTATTCGGGCTAGCGAGCACAGATACGCAGTATTTT
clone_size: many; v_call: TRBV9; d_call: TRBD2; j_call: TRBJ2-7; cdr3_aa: CASSVDGTSRREQYF; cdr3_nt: TGTGCCAGCAGCGTCGACGGGACTAGCCGTCGCGAGCAGTACTTC
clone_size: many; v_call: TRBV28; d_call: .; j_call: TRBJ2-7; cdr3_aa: CASGQSSYEQYF; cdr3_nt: TGTGCCAGCGGGCAGAGCTCCTACGAGCAGTACTTC
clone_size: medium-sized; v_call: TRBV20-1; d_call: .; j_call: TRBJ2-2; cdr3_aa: CSVQGSGELFF; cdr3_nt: TGCAGTGTACAGGGAAGTGGGGAGCTGTTTTTT
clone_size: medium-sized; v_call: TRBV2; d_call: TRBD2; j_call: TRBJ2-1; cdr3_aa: CASSDLRGRVGEQFF; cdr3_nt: TGTGCCAGCAGTGATCTCCGCGGGAGGGTGGGTGAGCAGTTCTTC